In its sample, the clone carrying this TCR beta chain was seen once. The sample comes from a study of T cell clones after liver transplantation. TCRdb keeps only in-frame clones here, not all; method: immunoSEQ multiplex PCR. The sample records over 50,000 clones, approximately 87% being singletons. The source material was CD8+ T cells from blood, sampled 12 months after liver transplant. The clonotype originates from a human patient who received a liver transplant. The graft donor may have contributed some T cells.

CDR3 in DNA: TGCAGCGGAACAGGTGTTTCGAACACCGGGGAGCTGTTTTTT. Its translation: CSGTGVSNTGELFF. V gene TRBV29-1 combines with J gene TRBJ2-2; maybe TRBD1 (5 bases). The germline gives CDR1 SQVTM, CDR2 ANQGSEA. Trimming shortened V by 7 bases and J by 0 bases, and 12 bases separated the two germline ends. The CDR3 extends over 14 amino acids.